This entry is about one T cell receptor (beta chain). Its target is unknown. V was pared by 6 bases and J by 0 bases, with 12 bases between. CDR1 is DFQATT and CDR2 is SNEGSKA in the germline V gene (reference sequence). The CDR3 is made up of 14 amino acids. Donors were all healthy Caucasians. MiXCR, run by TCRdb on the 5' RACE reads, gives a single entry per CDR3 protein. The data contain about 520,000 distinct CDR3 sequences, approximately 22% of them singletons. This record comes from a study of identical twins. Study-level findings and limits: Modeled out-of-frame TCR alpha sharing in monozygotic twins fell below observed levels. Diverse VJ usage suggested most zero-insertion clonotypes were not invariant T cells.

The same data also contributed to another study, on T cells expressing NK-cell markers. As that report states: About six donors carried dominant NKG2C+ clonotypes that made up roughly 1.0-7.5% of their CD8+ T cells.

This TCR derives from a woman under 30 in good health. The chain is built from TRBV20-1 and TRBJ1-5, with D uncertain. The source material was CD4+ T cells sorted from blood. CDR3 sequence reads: CSAHGGHSNQPQHF. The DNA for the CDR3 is TGCAGTGCCCACGGAGGCCATAGCAATCAGCCCCAGCATTTT.